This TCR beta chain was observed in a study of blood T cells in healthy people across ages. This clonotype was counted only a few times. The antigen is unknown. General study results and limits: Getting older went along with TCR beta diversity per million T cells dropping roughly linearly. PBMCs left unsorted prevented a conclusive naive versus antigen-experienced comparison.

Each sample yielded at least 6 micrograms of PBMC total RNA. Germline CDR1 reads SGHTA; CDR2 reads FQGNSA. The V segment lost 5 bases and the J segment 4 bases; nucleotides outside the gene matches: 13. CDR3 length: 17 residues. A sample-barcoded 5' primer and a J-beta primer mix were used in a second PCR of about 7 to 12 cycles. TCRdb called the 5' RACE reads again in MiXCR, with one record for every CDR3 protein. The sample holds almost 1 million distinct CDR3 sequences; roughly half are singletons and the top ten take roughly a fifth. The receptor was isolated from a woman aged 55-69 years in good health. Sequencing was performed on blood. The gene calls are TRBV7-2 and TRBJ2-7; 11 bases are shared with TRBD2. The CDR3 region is CASSPTSGRSIPYEQYF. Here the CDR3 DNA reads TGTGCCAGCAGCCCAACTAGCGGGAGAAGCATCCCATACGAGCAGTACTTC.